The sequence of this TCR beta chain was determined in a study of shared clonotypes between healthy human individuals. Study-level results: Sampling covered nothing but blood. Tissue TCR repertoires likely differ from those found in blood.

The count of this clone is one. Its antigen is unknown. CDR1 and CDR2 from the germline V gene are SQVTM and ANQGSEA. This CDR3 is 15 amino acids long. V lost 2 bases and J lost 3; bases outside the gene matches: 6. This table comes from immunoSEQ multiplex PCR, and its TCRdb copy is limited to in-frame clones, with some not included. The sample lists about 690,000 clones, 90% occurring once. The sequenced sample was memory CD8+ T cells from PBMCs. Subset indicated: CD45RO+ cells pooled with CCR7-negative TemRA cells. This rearrangement joins TRBV29-1 to TRBJ2-1, with 8 bases lining up with TRBD2. The source is a man aged 18 to 30 in good health. Some clones in this sample may be carry-over from other donors' samples. The CDR3 spells CSVESTSGVYNEQFF. CDR3 coding DNA: TGCAGCGTTGAATCTACTAGCGGAGTCTACAATGAGCAGTTCTTC.